The clone carrying this T cell receptor (beta chain) was recorded once. As originally analysed: Nucleated cell number was recorded as an estimate derived from reference gene primer amplification. Clones were read by immunoSEQ multiplex PCR, and TCRdb kept only the in-frame ones, dropping some. D and trimming were read from the DNA, whereas the V and J calls and clone size are those reported in that table. The table includes approximately 100,000 clones, 75% to 90% detected once. CDR3 size: 16 residues. Germline V lookup: CDR1 SGHAT, CDR2 FQDESV (reference sequence). The ends were cut back, 6 bases at V and 4 bases at J, with 21 bases in the middle. The data belong to a study of blood T cell repertoires in COVID-19. Study summary: COVID-19 samples from acute and convalescent phases originated in the United States, Italy and Spain. In each case, the material was cDNA or gDNA derived from T cells, B-cell-depleted T cells, or PBMCs.

The sequence came from a woman aged 45 to 65 with acute or convalescent COVID-19. Sequences were obtained from peripheral blood. The chain combines TRBV11-1 with TRBJ2-5; D possibly corresponds to TRBD2 (6 bases). CDR3 DNA: TGTGCCAGCAGTCCTAGGCGGGGACGGTCGGGAGAGACCCAGTACTTC. Protein sequence: CASSPRRGRSGETQYF.